Here is one TCR beta chain with its context. Its antigen remains unidentified. A second PCR of 7 to 11 cycles used a sample-barcoded 5' primer and a J-beta primer mix. Every cDNA molecule bore a tag from a template-switch adaptor containing 12 random nucleotides. TCRdb re-called the 5' RACE reads with MiXCR, one entry per CDR3 protein. This sample has about 730,000 distinct CDR3 sequences, with roughly 47% found just once. V shed 1 base, J shed 6 bases, and the junction held 6 bases outside the gene matches. The CDR3 sequence is 15 residues long. CDR1 and CDR2 from the germline V gene are LGHNA and YNFKEQ. The record originates from a study of blood T cells in healthy people across ages. Study findings and constraints: Per-million-T-cell TCR beta diversity fell roughly linearly with age. Using unsorted PBMCs precluded a conclusive naive versus antigen-experienced comparison. Unknown CMV status may confound age-related changes in expanded clones.

This clonotype was sampled from a woman aged 55-69 years in good health. This chain connects TRBV4-2 to TRBJ2-1; 7 bases fit TRBD2. The specimen was blood. CDR3 DNA sequence: TGTGCCAGCAGCCAAGTGGGGACTACGATCAATGAGCAGTTCTTC. Translated, it gives CASSQVGTTINEQFF.